The next 32 T cell receptor beta chains were all read from a single sample in a study of cytomegalovirus exposure and HLA in healthy donors. Primers included in the PCR were 60 Vbeta and 13 Jbeta primers. The protocol was immunoSEQ multiplex PCR, while the TCRdb copy is restricted to in-frame clones and leaves out a portion. Altogether roughly 100,000 clones are present, around 80% being singletons, with the ten largest covering 5% to 5.5%. The specimen sequenced was PBMCs. The receptor source for this set is a man aged 25-45 years in good health and CMV-seropositive.

The V and J genes are TRBV2 and TRBJ1-1; D uncertain. The CDR3 covers 12 residues. Trimming took off 7 bases at V and 4 bases at J, with 10 bases between the two ends. Germline V gene data show CDR1 as SNHLY and CDR2 as FYNNEI. The CDR3 DNA reads TGTGCCAGCAACGTAGCGGGCACTGAAGCTTTCTTT. It is translated as CASNVAGTEAFF.

This clone was detected only a few times. This rearrangement joins TRBV19 to TRBJ1-5; 9 bases match TRBD1. With V trimmed by 8 bases and J by 4 bases, 9 bases remained unmatched. CDR3 length equals 15 residues. Per the germline V gene, CDR1 is LNHDA and CDR2 is SQIVND (reference sequence). CDR3: CASQQGAIGNQPQHF. The CDR3 DNA reads as TGTGCCAGTCAACAGGGGGCGATAGGTAATCAGCCCCAGCATTTT.

V gene TRBV19 combines with J gene TRBJ2-2, with TRBD1 as a possible D gene (5 bases). This CDR3 is 15 amino acids long. V lost 3 bases and J lost 3, with 11 bases in between. CDR1 and CDR2 from the germline V gene are LNHDA and SQIVND (reference sequence). The CDR3 spells CASSIPGHYTGELFF. In DNA form, the CDR3 reads TGTGCCAGTAGTATCCCCGGACACTACACCGGGGAGCTGTTTTTT.

This chain uses TRBV7-7 with TRBJ2-7, with D possibly TRBD2 on 5 matching bases. Germline loops: CDR1 SSHAT, CDR2 FNYEAQ (reference sequence). The CDR3 has 16 residues. For the CDR3, the DNA is TGTGCTAGCAGCTTAGCGATAGAGGGCGCGGACTACGAGCAGTACGTC. Translation gives CASSLAIEGADYEQYV.

V and J are TRBV5-1 and TRBJ2-1; 7 positions match TRBD2. CDR3 length: 15 amino acids. Per germline, CDR1 SGHRS and CDR2 YFSETQ. Germline trimming cut 2 bases from V and 9 bases from J; bases unmatched to any gene: 11. The CDR3 DNA reads TGCGCCAGCAGCTTCGCTAGCGGAGAGCTCGGTGAGCAGTTCTTC. Its protein is CASSFASGELGEQFF.

The chain couples TRBV11-2 to TRBJ2-5, with TRBD1 as a possible D gene (5 bases). V lost 2 bases and J 5 bases, leaving 15 bases between the germline ends. Germline CDR1 and CDR2: SGHAT and FQNNGV. The CDR3 covers 15 residues. The DNA for the CDR3 is TGTGCCAGCAGCTTATCTGCAGGCAGGGTGGAGACCCAGTACTTC. This codes for CASSLSAGRVETQYF.

The chain joins TRBV4-2 to TRBJ1-1, with D possibly TRBD1 on 6 matching bases. V was cut by 1 base and J by 4 bases, with 7 bases left in between. Per germline, CDR1 LGHNA and CDR2 YNFKEQ. The CDR3 loop spans 13 amino acids. The DNA of the CDR3 is TGTGCCAGCAGCCAAGCAGGGGCCACTGAAGCTTTCTTT. Translated, it gives CASSQAGATEAFF.

The CDR3 loop is CASSDSMSGRGTDTQYF. The CDR3 DNA reads TGTGCCAGCAGTGACTCGATGTCCGGGAGGGGCACAGATACGCAGTATTTT. The chain has TRBV6-4 and TRBJ2-3; 8 bases fit TRBD2. The germline CDR1 and CDR2 sequences are MRHNA and SNTAGT. The CDR3 is 17 residues long. The V and J ends lost 0 bases and 1 base, in that order; junction bases with no gene match: 6.

This rearrangement joins TRBV7-2 to TRBJ2-3; 10 nucleotides match TRBD2. The V and J ends lost 5 bases and 8 bases, in that order; junction bases with no gene match: 7. Germline CDR1 and CDR2: SGHTA and FQGNSA. This CDR3 comprises 14 residues. CDR3 loop: CASSPLAGAGTQYF. In DNA, the CDR3 is TGTGCCAGCAGCCCCCTAGCGGGGGCAGGTACGCAGTATTTT. The variable domain in full, completed from reference TRBV7-2 and TRBJ2-3, reads GAGVSQSPSNKVTEKGKDVELRCDPISGHTALYWYRQSLGQGLEFLIYFQGNSAPDKSGLPSDRFSAERTGGSVSTLTIQRTQQEDSAVYLCASSPLAGAGTQYFGPGTRLTVL.

This chain links TRBV7-6 with TRBJ1-1, with D unclear. Trimming removed 3 bases at V and 4 bases at J, with 9 bases between. Germline V lookup: CDR1 SGHVS, CDR2 FNYEAQ. This CDR3 is 13 amino acids long. The CDR3 here is CASSFMEGTEAFF. The CDR3, as DNA: TGTGCCAGCAGCTTCATGGAGGGCACTGAAGCTTTCTTT. Using reference TRBV7-6 and TRBJ1-1 for the parts outside the CDR3, the full variable domain is GAGVSQSPRYKVTKRGQDVALRCDPISGHVSLYWYRQALGQGPEFLTYFNYEAQQDKSGLPNDRFSAERPEGSISTLTIQRTEQRDSAMYRCASSFMEGTEAFFGQGTRLTVV.

This sequence joins TRBV7-2 and TRBJ1-1; D remains ambiguous. The CDR3 has 14 amino acids. CDR1 is SGHTA, CDR2 FQGNSA, per germline. Trimming took 2 bases from V and 5 from J, leaving 12 bases between them. The CDR3 reads CASSLFFGRTEAFF. For the CDR3, the DNA is TGTGCCAGCAGCTTATTCTTTGGTAGAACTGAAGCTTTCTTT.

The genes are TRBV5-6 and TRBJ1-1; 9 bases are shared with TRBD1. Per germline, CDR1 SGHDT and CDR2 YYEEEE. The CDR3 totals 15 residues. V trimming: 2 bases; J trimming: 4 bases; junction bases outside the gene matches: 6. CDR3: CASSFLGQGSTEAFF. In DNA, the CDR3 is TGTGCCAGCAGCTTCCTTGGACAGGGGAGCACTGAAGCTTTCTTT.

The V and J genes are TRBV9 and TRBJ2-7; 14 bases line up with TRBD2. Losses at the gene ends were 0 bases for V and 5 bases for J; bases not matched to a gene: 1. The CDR3 has 15 residues. Germline CDR1 reads SGDLS; CDR2 reads YYNGEE. CDR3 DNA sequence: TGTGCCAGCAGCGTAGCGGGACTAGCGGGGGACGAGCAGTACGTC. Protein product: CASSVAGLAGDEQYV.

The chain couples TRBV19 to TRBJ1-3; no reliable D call. The CDR3 is 16 residues long. Trimming cost V 5 bases and J 0 bases, with 14 bases left between them. Germline V gene sequence: CDR1 LNHDA, CDR2 SQIVND (reference sequence). The CDR3 region is CASSPTIPISGNTIYF. The CDR3 DNA reads TGTGCCAGTAGTCCAACTATCCCCATCTCTGGAAACACCATATATTTT. Looking up the rest from reference TRBV19 and TRBJ1-3 gives the full variable domain: DGGITQSPKYLFRKEGQNVTLSCEQNLNHDAMYWYRQDPGQGLRLIYYSQIVNDFQKGDIAEGYSVSREKKESFPLTVTSAQKNPTAFYLCASSPTIPISGNTIYFGEGSWLTVV.

This chain joins TRBV18 and TRBJ1-2, with no clear D. Germline V gives CDR1 KGHSH, CDR2 LQKENI. The ends were cut back, 11 bases at V and 8 bases at J, with 15 bases in the middle. There are 11 residues in the CDR3. Written as DNA, the CDR3 is TGTGCCTCGGGGAATCTGAGGGGCTACACCTTC. As protein: CASGNLRGYTF.

J is TRBJ1-2 and V is TRBV5-6; D uncertain. Germline-derived CDR1 and CDR2 are SGHDT and YYEEEE. Trimming took off 4 bases at V and 3 bases at J, with 13 bases between the two ends. The CDR3 consists of 14 residues. The DNA of the CDR3 is TGTGCCAGCAGCCGGACGGGGTTGGACTATGGCTACACCTTC. This codes for CASSRTGLDYGYTF.

This chain links TRBV7-2 with TRBJ2-5; a weak D match, TRBD1 (6 bases). The V gene lost 5 bases and the J gene lost 2 bases, with 9 bases spanning the gap. Germline V gives CDR1 SGHTA, CDR2 FQGNSA. CDR3 size: 13 residues. The CDR3 coding sequence is TGTGCCAGCAGCCGTGACAGGCAAGAGACCCAGTACTTC. Its protein is CASSRDRQETQYF. The whole variable domain, remainder taken from reference TRBV7-2 and TRBJ2-5, is GAGVSQSPSNKVTEKGKDVELRCDPISGHTALYWYRQSLGQGLEFLIYFQGNSAPDKSGLPSDRFSAERTGGSVSTLTIQRTQQEDSAVYLCASSRDRQETQYFGPGTRLLVL.

The chain has TRBV5-6 and TRBJ2-6, with 7 positions matching TRBD1. V shed 3 bases and J 2 bases; nucleotides not matched to a gene: 5. Germline assignment: CDR1 SGHDT and CDR2 YYEEEE. The CDR3 runs 16 residues. The CDR3 reads CASSYSDRAGANVLTF. The CDR3 region has the DNA TGTGCCAGCAGCTACTCCGACAGGGCTGGGGCCAACGTCCTGACTTTC.

The V call is TRBV5-1, the J call TRBJ1-2; 8 bases are shared with TRBD1. The ends lost 0 bases at V and 0 bases at J; junction bases unmatched: 10. CDR3 length: 18 amino acids. Germline CDR1 SGHRS, CDR2 YFSETQ. The DNA for the CDR3 is TGCGCCAGCAGCTTGGGGGGGACAGGACCGGGGGCTAACTATGGCTACACCTTC. This translates into CASSLGGTGPGANYGYTF.

This chain uses TRBV10-3 with TRBJ2-4; 8 bases are a match to TRBD1. Trimming at V came to 0 bases and at J to 0 bases, leaving 4 bases not matched to a gene. CDR3 length equals 17 residues. CDR1 and CDR2 from the germline V gene are ENHRY and SYGVKD. CDR3: CAISESRTGLAKNIQYF. For the CDR3, the DNA is TGTGCCATCAGTGAGTCTAGGACAGGGCTAGCCAAAAACATTCAGTACTTC.

In nucleotides, the CDR3 is TGTGCCAGTAGTATCTTCGGTGAGAGCAATCAGCCCCAGCATTTT. It specifies CASSIFGESNQPQHF. The rearrangement uses TRBV19 and TRBJ1-5; D gene unclear. The CDR3 spans 15 residues. CDR1 is LNHDA and CDR2 is SQIVND in the germline V gene (reference sequence). Trimming left V 3 bases short and J 1 base short, with 10 bases between.

The chain carries TRBV4-1 and TRBJ1-1, with 7 bases aligning to TRBD1. V was clipped by 5 bases and J by 0 bases; unmatched bases: 3. This CDR3 is built from 14 residues. Germline lookup yields CDR1 MGHRA and CDR2 YSYEKL. CDR3 bases: TGCGCCAGCAGCGCGGGACAGCTGAACACTGAAGCTTTCTTT. Amino acid sequence: CASSAGQLNTEAFF.

This chain connects TRBV28 to TRBJ1-2; D is unresolved. V gave up 10 bases and J gave up 3 bases, with 15 bases separating them. Per the germline V gene, CDR1 is MDHEN and CDR2 is SYDVKM. This CDR3 contains 13 residues. In DNA form, the CDR3 reads TGTGCCATCAACAGCAGACCCGACTATGGCTACACCTTC. This gives the protein CAINSRPDYGYTF.

The gene calls are TRBV28 and TRBJ1-4, with a weak D call TRBD1 (5 bases). This CDR3 has 15 amino acids. Trimming shortened V by 7 bases and J by 3 bases, and 15 bases separated the two germline ends. CDR1 and CDR2 (germline): MDHEN, SYDVKM. This chain's CDR3 is CASNVWGGANEKLFF. CDR3 nucleotides: TGTGCCAGCAACGTGTGGGGGGGGGCTAATGAAAAACTGTTTTTT.

The chain carries TRBV19 and TRBJ1-1; D gene unclear. This CDR3 spans 12 amino acids. V gave up 3 bases and J gave up 10 bases, with 12 bases separating them. Germline V gene sequence: CDR1 LNHDA, CDR2 SQIVND (reference sequence). The CDR3 region is CASSIAPSRAFF. The DNA of the CDR3 is TGTGCCAGTAGTATTGCCCCATCGAGAGCTTTCTTT.

This clone was found once. The V gene is TRBV11-1, the J gene TRBJ1-1, with D tentatively TRBD1 (6 bases). Trimming left V 3 bases short and J 5 bases short, with 13 bases between. CDR1 is SGHAT and CDR2 is FQDESV in the germline V gene (reference sequence). The CDR3 has 14 residues. The CDR3 reads CASSFEGGETEAFF. CDR3 sequence (DNA): TGTGCCAGCAGCTTTGAGGGGGGGGAGACTGAAGCTTTCTTT.

The chain is built from TRBV5-1 and TRBJ2-7; D perhaps matches TRBD1 (6 bases). Trimming removed 4 bases at V and 3 bases at J, with 17 bases between. Germline V CDR1 and CDR2: SGHRS, YFSETQ. The CDR3 spans 15 residues. CDR3 sequence (DNA): TGCGCCAGCAGCCCCAGACAGGAGATGCTCTACGAGCAGTACTTC. Translating gives CASSPRQEMLYEQYF. The entire variable domain, with the rest obtained from reference TRBV5-1 and TRBJ2-7, is as follows: KAGVTQTPRYLIKTRGQQVTLSCSPISGHRSVSWYQQTPGQGLQFLFEYFSETQRNKGNFPGRFSGRQFSNSRSEMNVSTLELGDSALYLCASSPRQEMLYEQYFGPGTRLTVT.

V and J are TRBV5-1 and TRBJ1-5, with D tentatively TRBD1 (5 bases). Per the germline V gene, CDR1 is SGHRS and CDR2 is YFSETQ. This CDR3 contains 14 residues. Trimming removed 5 bases from V and 6 bases from J, with 15 bases in between. CDR3 residues: CASSLNGGGQPQHF. The DNA for the CDR3 is TGCGCCAGCAGTCTGAACGGGGGTGGTCAGCCCCAGCATTTT.

The gene calls are TRBV19 and TRBJ1-1; no clear D. The CDR3 contains 12 residues. Germline CDR1 and CDR2: LNHDA and SQIVND (reference sequence). Trimming stripped 5 bases from V and 4 bases from J, with 8 bases between. DNA for the CDR3: TGTGCCAGTAGTCGGCAGGCCACTGAAGCTTTCTTT. It specifies CASSRQATEAFF.

The chain joins TRBV28 to TRBJ1-1; TRBD1 matches at 10 bases. The CDR3 loop spans 15 amino acids. Germline CDR1 and CDR2: MDHEN and SYDVKM. J was trimmed by 2 bases and V by 3 bases; bases with no gene match: 3. The CDR3 spells CASSLGDRGNTEAFF. The CDR3 DNA reads TGTGCCAGCAGTTTGGGGGACAGGGGAAACACTGAAGCTTTCTTT.

This clone was seen more than once but under ten times. The germline gene is not matched at one end of the junction; a read error may be the cause. This chain uses TRBV5-4 with TRBJ2-5; D is possibly TRBD2 (5 bases). The CDR3 has 16 residues. Germline V gives CDR1 SGHNT, CDR2 YYREEE (reference sequence). CDR3: CASSQAERLTGETQYF. As DNA, the CDR3 is TGCGCCAGCAGCCAAGCTGAGCGCCTCACGGGGGAGACCCAGTACTTC.

This clone was observed a single time. The chain uses TRBV19 and TRBJ2-1; D not certain. The V and J ends lost 2 bases and 8 bases respectively, with 13 bases between them. This CDR3 comprises 14 residues. Per germline, CDR1 LNHDA and CDR2 SQIVND (reference sequence). For the CDR3, the DNA is TGTGCCAGTAGTATATTTATTTGGAGCGATGAGCAGTTCTTC. Amino acids: CASSIFIWSDEQFF.